This TCR beta chain was identified during a study of cytomegalovirus exposure and HLA in healthy donors. The PCR used 60 Vbeta and 13 Jbeta primers. Clones were read by immunoSEQ multiplex PCR, and TCRdb kept only the in-frame ones, dropping some. Of 130,000 to 150,000 clones listed, approximately 82% are singletons. The ends were cut back, 1 base at V and 4 bases at J, with 10 bases in the middle. Germline CDR1 is SGHDN and CDR2 is FVKESK. This CDR3 has 14 amino acids. The TCR was taken from a woman in her sixties or seventies in good health and CMV-seropositive. The chain uses TRBV14 and TRBJ1-2, with TRBD1 as a possible D gene (6 bases). The source material was PBMCs. CDR3 residues: CASSQAQGAYGYTF. The CDR3 coding sequence is TGTGCCAGCAGCCAAGCACAGGGCGCCTATGGCTACACCTTC.